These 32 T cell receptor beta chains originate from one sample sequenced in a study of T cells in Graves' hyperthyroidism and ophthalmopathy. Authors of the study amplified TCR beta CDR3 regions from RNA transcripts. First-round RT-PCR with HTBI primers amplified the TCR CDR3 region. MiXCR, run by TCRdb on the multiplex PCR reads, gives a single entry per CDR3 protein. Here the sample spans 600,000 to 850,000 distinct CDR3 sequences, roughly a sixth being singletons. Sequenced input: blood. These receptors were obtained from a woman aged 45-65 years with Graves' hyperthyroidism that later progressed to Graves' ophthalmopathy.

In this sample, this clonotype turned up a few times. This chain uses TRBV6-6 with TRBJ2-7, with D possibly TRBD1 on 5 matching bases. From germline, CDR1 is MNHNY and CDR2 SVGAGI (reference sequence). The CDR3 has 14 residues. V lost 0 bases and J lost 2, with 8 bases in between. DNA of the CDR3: TGTGCCAGCAGTTACTCGTCCAGGGCCTACGAGCAGTACTTC. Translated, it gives CASSYSSRAYEQYF.

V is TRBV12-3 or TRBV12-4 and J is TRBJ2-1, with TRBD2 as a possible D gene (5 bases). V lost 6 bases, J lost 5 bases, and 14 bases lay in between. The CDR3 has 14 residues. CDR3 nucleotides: TGTGCCAGCAGCCGGACGTTGGAGGACAATGAGCAGTTCTTC. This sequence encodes CASSRTLEDNEQFF.

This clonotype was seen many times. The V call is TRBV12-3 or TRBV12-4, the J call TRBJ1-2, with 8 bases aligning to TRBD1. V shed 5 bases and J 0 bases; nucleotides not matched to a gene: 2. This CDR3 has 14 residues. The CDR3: CASSRQGTNYGYTF. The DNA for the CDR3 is TGTGCCAGCAGTCGACAGGGGACTAACTATGGCTACACCTTC.

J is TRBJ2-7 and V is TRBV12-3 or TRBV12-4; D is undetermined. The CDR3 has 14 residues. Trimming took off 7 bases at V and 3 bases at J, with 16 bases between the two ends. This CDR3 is CASKGEGRIYEQYF. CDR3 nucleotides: TGTGCCAGCAAAGGAGAAGGACGGATCTACGAGCAGTACTTC.

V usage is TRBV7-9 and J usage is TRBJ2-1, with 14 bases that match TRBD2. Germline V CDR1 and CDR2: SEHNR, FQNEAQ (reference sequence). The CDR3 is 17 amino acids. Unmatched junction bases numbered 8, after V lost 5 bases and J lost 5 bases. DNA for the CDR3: TGTGCCAGCAGCCTCAGACTAGCGGGGGGGATACACAATGAGCAGTTCTTC. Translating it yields CASSLRLAGGIHNEQFF.

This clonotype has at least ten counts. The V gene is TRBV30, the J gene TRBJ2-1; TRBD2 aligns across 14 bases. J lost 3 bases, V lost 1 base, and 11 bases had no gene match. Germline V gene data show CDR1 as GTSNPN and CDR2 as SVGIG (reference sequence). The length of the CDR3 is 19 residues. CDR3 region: CAWSALGLAGAEFYNEQFF. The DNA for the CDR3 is TGTGCCTGGAGTGCACTGGGACTAGCGGGGGCCGAATTCTACAATGAGCAGTTCTTC.

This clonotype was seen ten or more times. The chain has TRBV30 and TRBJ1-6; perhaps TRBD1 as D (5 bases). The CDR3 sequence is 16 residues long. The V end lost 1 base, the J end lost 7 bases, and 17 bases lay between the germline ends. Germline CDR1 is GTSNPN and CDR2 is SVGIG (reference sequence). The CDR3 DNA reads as TGTGCCTGGAGTGCCCTAGGCGGGGGTAGGAATTCACCCCTCCACTTT. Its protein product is CAWSALGGGRNSPLHF.

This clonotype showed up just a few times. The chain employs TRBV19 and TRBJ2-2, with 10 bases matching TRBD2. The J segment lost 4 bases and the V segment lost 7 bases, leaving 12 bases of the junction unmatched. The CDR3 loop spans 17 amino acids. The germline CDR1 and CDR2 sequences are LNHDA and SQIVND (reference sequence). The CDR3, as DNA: TGTGCCAGTAAAATAGAGCGGGGGGGCTCGGGCACCGGGGAGCTGTTTTTT. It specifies CASKIERGGSGTGELFF.

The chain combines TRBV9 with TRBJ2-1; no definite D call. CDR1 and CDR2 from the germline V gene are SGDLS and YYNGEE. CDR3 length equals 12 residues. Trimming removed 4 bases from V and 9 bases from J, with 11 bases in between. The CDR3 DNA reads TGTGCCAGCAGCCCCTCCGAGAGTGAGCAGTTCTTC. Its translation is CASSPSESEQFF.

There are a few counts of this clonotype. CDR3 sequence (DNA): TGTGCCAGCGGAGGGACTAGGGGAGGAGGTGAGCAGTTCTTC. Its protein product is CASGGTRGGGEQFF. J is TRBJ2-1 and V is TRBV9; 8 bases agree with TRBD2. The CDR3 extends over 14 amino acids. Looked up from germline, CDR1 is SGDLS and CDR2 is YYNGEE. V shed 7 bases, J shed 9 bases, and the junction held 12 bases outside the gene matches.

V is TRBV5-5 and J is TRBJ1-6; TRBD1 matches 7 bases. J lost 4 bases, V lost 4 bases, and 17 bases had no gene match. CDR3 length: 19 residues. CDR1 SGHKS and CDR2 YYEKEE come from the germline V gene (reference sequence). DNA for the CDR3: TGTGCCAGCAGCCCGCAACCGGGACAGCCCCGTGAATATAATTCACCCCTCCACTTT. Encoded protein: CASSPQPGQPREYNSPLHF.

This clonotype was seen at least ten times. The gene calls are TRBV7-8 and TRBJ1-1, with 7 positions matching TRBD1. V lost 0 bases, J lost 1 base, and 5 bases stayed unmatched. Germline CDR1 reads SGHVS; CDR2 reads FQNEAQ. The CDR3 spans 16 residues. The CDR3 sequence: CASSLARTGPNTEAFF. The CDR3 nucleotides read TGTGCCAGCAGCTTAGCCCGGACAGGACCGAACACTGAAGCTTTCTTT.

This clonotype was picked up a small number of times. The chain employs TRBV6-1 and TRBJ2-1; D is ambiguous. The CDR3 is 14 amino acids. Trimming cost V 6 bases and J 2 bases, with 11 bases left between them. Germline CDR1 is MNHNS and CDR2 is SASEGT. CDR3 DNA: TGTGCCAGCAGCCCAGTCACCACCTACAATGAGCAGTTCTTC. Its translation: CASSPVTTYNEQFF.

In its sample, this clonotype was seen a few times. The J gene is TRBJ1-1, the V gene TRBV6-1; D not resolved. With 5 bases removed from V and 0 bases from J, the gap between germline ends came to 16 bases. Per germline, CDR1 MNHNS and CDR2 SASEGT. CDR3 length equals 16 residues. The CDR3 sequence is CASSPPDLGMNTEAFF. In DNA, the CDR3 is TGTGCCAGCAGTCCGCCCGACTTGGGCATGAACACTGAAGCTTTCTTT.

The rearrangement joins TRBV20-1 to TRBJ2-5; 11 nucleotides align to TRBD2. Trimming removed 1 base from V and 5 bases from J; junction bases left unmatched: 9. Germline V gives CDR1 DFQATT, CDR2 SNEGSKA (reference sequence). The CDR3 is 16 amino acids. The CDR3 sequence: CSARVPSGGPGETQYF. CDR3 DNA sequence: TGCAGTGCTAGAGTTCCTAGCGGGGGGCCAGGCGAGACCCAGTACTTC.

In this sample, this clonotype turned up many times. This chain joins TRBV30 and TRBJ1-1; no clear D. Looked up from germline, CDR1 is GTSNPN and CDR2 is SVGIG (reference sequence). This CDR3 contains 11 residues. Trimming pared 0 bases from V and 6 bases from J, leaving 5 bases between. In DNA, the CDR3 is TGTGCCTGGAGTGTTGGGGCTGAAGCTTTCTTT. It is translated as CAWSVGAEAFF.

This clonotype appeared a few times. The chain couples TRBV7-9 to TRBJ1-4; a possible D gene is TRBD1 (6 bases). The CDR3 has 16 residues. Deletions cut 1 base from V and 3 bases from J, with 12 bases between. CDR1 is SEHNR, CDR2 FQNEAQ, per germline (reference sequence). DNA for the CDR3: TGTGCCAGCAGCTTAGAAGGGGGGCGACCTAATGAAAAACTGTTTTTT. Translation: CASSLEGGRPNEKLFF.

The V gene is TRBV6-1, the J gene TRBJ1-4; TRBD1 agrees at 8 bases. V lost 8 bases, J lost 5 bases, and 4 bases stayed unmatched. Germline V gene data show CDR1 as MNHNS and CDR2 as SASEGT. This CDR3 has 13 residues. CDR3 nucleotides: TGTGCCAGCTATCGGGACAGGAATGAAAAACTGTTTTTT. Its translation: CASYRDRNEKLFF.

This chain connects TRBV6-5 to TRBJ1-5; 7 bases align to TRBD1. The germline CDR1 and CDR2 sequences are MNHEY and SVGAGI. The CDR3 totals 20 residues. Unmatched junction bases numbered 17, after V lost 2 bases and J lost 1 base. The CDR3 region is CASSYHPQGIRDVSNQPQHF. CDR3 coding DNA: TGTGCCAGCAGTTACCACCCACAGGGGATTAGAGATGTCAGCAATCAGCCCCAGCATTTT.

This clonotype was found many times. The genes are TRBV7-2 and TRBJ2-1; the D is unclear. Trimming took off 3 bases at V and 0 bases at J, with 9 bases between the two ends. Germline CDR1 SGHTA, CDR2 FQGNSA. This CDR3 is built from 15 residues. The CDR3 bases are TGTGCCAGCAGCTTGGTGGGAACCTCCTACAATGAGCAGTTCTTC. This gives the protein CASSLVGTSYNEQFF.

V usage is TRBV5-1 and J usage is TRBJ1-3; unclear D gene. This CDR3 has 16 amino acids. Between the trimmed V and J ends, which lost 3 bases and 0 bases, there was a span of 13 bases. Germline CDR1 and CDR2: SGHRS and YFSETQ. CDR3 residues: CASSYREASSGNTIYF. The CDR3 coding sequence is TGCGCCAGCAGCTACCGGGAAGCCTCCTCTGGAAACACCATATATTTT.

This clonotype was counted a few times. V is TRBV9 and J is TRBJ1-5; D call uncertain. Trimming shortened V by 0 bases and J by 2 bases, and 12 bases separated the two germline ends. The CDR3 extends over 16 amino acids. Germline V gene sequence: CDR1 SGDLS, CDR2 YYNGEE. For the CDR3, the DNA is TGTGCCAGCAGCGTAGGTGCGGTGTTCGGCAATCAGCCCCAGCATTTT. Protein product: CASSVGAVFGNQPQHF. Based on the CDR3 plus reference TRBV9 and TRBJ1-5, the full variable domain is DSGVTQTPKHLITATGQRVTLRCSPRSGDLSVYWYQQSLDQGLQFLIQYYNGEERAKGNILERFSAQQFPDLHSELNLSSLELGDSALYFCASSVGAVFGNQPQHFGDGTRLSIL.

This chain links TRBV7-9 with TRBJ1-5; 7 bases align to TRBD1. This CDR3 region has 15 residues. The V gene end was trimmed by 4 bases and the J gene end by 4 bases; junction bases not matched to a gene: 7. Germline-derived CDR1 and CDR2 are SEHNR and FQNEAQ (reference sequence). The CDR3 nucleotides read TGTGCCAGCAGCTCCGGGACAGCTAGAAATCAGCCCCAGCATTTT. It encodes CASSSGTARNQPQHF.

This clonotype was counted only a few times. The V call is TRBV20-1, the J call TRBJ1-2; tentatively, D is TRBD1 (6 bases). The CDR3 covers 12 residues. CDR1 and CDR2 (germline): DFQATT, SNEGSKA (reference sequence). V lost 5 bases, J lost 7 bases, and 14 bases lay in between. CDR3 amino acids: CSAGGRGSGYTF. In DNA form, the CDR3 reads TGCAGTGCTGGAGGGAGGGGGAGTGGCTACACCTTC.

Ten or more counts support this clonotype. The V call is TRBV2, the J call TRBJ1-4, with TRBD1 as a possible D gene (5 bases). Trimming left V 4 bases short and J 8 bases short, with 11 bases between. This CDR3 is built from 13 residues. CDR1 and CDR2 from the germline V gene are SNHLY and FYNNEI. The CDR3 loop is CASSAYRGEKLFF. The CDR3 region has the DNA TGTGCCAGCAGTGCTTACCGGGGGGAAAAACTGTTTTTT.

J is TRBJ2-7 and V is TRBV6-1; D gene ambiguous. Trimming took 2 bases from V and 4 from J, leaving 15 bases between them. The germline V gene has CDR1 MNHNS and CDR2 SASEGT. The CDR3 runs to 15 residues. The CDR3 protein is CASSEHRVESYEQYF. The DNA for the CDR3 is TGTGCCAGCAGTGAACACCGGGTCGAAAGTTACGAGCAGTACTTC.

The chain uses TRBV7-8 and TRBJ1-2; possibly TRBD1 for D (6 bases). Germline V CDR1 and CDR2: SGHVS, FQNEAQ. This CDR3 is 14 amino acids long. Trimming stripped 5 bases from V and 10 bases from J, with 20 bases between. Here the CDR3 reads CASSQNPDSINYTF. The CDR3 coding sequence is TGTGCCAGCAGCCAAAATCCGGACAGTATTAACTACACCTTC.

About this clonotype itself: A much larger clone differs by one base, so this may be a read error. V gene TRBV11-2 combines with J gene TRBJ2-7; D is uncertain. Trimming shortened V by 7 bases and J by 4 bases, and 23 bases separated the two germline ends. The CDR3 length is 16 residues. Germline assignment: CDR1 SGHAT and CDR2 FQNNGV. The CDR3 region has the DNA TGTGCCAGCATCTCTTGTATGGGTCCCTCCCCTTACGAGCAGTACTTC. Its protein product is CASISCMGPSPYEQYF.

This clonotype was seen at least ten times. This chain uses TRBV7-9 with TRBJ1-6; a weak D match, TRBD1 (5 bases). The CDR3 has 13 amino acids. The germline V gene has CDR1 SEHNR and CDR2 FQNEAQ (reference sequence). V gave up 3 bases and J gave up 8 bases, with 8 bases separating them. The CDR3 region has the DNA TGTGCCAGCAGCTTGACAGATTATTCACCCCTCCACTTT. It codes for CASSLTDYSPLHF.

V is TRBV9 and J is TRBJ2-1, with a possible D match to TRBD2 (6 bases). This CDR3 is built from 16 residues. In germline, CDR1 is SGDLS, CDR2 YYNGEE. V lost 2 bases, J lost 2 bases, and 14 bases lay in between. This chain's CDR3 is CASSVREASPYNEQFF. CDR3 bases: TGTGCCAGCAGCGTGAGGGAGGCGAGTCCCTACAATGAGCAGTTCTTC.

CDR3 protein: CASSQDLGTGAGGSNQPQHF. The CDR3 DNA is TGCGCCAGCAGCCAAGATCTAGGGACAGGGGCCGGAGGAAGCAATCAGCCCCAGCATTTT. The V gene is TRBV4-1, the J gene TRBJ1-5; 10 bases match TRBD1. Germline V lookup: CDR1 MGHRA, CDR2 YSYEKL. This CDR3 is built from 20 residues. The V gene end was trimmed by 0 bases and the J gene end by 1 base; junction bases not matched to a gene: 12.

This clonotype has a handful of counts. In nucleotides, the CDR3 is TGCAGTGCTAGACCTAGCGGGGACCAATACAATGAGCAGTTCTTC. Its translation: CSARPSGDQYNEQFF. The rearrangement uses TRBV20-1 and TRBJ2-1; 9 nucleotides agree with TRBD2. V was pared by 2 bases and J by 4 bases, with 6 bases of the junction left unmatched. The CDR3 is 15 amino acids. Germline V gene sequence: CDR1 DFQATT, CDR2 SNEGSKA (reference sequence).